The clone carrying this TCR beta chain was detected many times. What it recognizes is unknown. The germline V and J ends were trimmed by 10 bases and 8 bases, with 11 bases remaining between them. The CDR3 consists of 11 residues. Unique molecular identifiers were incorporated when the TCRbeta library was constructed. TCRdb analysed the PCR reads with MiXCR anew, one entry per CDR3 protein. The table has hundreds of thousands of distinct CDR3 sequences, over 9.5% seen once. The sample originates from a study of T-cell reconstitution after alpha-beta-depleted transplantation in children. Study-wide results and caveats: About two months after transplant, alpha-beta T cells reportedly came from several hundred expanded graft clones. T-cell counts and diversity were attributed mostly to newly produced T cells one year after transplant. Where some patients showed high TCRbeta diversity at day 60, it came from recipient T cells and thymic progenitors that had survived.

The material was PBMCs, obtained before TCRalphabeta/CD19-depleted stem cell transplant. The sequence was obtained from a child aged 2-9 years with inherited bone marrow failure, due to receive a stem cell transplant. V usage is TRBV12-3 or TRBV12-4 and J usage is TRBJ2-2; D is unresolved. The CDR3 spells CATYNRGELFF. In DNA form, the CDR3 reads TGTGCCACCTATAATCGAGGGGAGCTGTTTTTT.